A single sample gave rise to the 28 T cell receptor beta chains below, sequenced in a study of T cells after yellow fever vaccination. TCRdb re-called the 5' RACE reads through MiXCR, storing one row per CDR3 protein. The sample has 68,000 or so distinct CDR3 sequences, less than 8.5% seen once. The specimen was CD8+ T cells sorted from PBMCs, collected 15 days after the yellow fever booster vaccination. The receptor source for this set is a young man who received the YFV17D yellow fever vaccine.

This clonotype has a count of ten or more. The chain uses TRBV7-9 and TRBJ2-2; TRBD1 aligns across 7 bases. CDR3 length equals 15 residues. Germline trimming cut 4 bases from V and 3 bases from J; bases unmatched to any gene: 5. Germline V CDR1 and CDR2: SEHNR, FQNEAQ (reference sequence). The CDR3 region is CASSSSGTDTGELFF. The DNA of the CDR3 is TGTGCCAGCAGCTCCTCCGGGACAGACACCGGGGAGCTGTTTTTT. The entire variable domain, with the rest obtained from reference TRBV7-9 and TRBJ2-2, is as follows: DTGVSQNPRHKITKRGQNVTFRCDPISEHNRLYWYRQTLGQGPEFLTYFQNEAQLEKSRLLSDRFSAERPKGSFSTLEIQRTEQGDSAMYLCASSSSGTDTGELFFGEGSRLTVL.

Details on this clonotype: This may come from a read error, since a much larger clone is one base off. The chain uses TRBV29-1 and TRBJ2-6; D gene ambiguous. This CDR3 contains 15 residues. The V gene's germline CDR1 is SQVTM and CDR2 ANQGSEA. Written as DNA, the CDR3 is TGCAGCGTTGAAGTCTCCGGATCTGGGGACAACGTCCTGACTTTC. Translating it yields CSVEVSGSGDNVLTF.

This clonotype has a count of ten or more. The CDR3 nucleotides are TGTGCCAGCAGTTCAAGGACAGGGAGTAATGAGCAGTTCTTC. It specifies CASSSRTGSNEQFF. The rearrangement joins TRBV28 to TRBJ2-1, with 8 nucleotides matching TRBD1. V dropped 4 bases and J dropped 7; count of bases not matched to a gene: 6. Germline V CDR1 and CDR2: MDHEN, SYDVKM. This CDR3 has 14 residues.

This clonotype appeared many times. The chain is built from TRBV7-6 and TRBJ2-1; TRBD1 might be the D (5 bases). The germline V gene encodes CDR1 SGHVS and CDR2 FNYEAQ. The CDR3 contains 15 residues. Between the trimmed V and J ends, which lost 2 bases and 5 bases, there was a span of 13 bases. The CDR3, as DNA: TGTGCCAGCAGCTTAACCCCCAGCAGGGACAATGAGCAGTTCTTC. Amino acid sequence: CASSLTPSRDNEQFF.

In its sample, this clonotype was seen many times. V usage is TRBV11-2 and J usage is TRBJ2-7; D may match TRBD1 or TRBD2 (5 bases each). V was shortened by 5 bases and J by 0 bases, with 14 bases between the two germline ends. CDR3 length: 15 amino acids. CDR1 SGHAT and CDR2 FQNNGV come from the germline V gene. The CDR3 DNA reads as TGTGCCAGCAGCACACCCGGGACGGGCTCCTACGAGCAGTACTTC. Its protein product is CASSTPGTGSYEQYF.

This clonotype has ten or more counts. The chain has TRBV2 and TRBJ2-5, with TRBD1 as a possible D gene (6 bases). The V and J ends lost 7 bases and 2 bases respectively, with 8 bases between them. CDR1 and CDR2 from the germline V gene are SNHLY and FYNNEI. The CDR3 consists of 12 residues. The DNA of the CDR3 is TGTGCCAGCACTGGACAGCAAGAGACCCAGTACTTC. Translated: CASTGQQETQYF.

The table lists this clonotype with many counts. The V gene is TRBV12-3 or TRBV12-4, the J gene TRBJ1-2; D perhaps matches TRBD1 (6 bases). The CDR3 length is 15 residues. V dropped 2 bases and J dropped 5 bases, with 15 bases sitting between them. The CDR3 nucleotides read TGTGCCAGCAGTTTAACGACAGGAGATGTGTATGGCTACACCTTC. As protein: CASSLTTGDVYGYTF.

In this sample, this clonotype turned up many times. This rearrangement joins TRBV5-4 to TRBJ1-2, with no clear D. The V gene lost 4 bases and the J gene lost 5 bases, with 9 bases spanning the gap. Germline assignment: CDR1 SGHNT and CDR2 YYREEE (reference sequence). CDR3 length equals 12 residues. The chain's CDR3 is CASSEDGYGYTF. CDR3 DNA: TGTGCCAGCAGCGAGGACGGTTATGGCTACACCTTC.

This clonotype was seen repeatedly, ten times or more. The chain has TRBV20-1 and TRBJ2-1, with 12 bases matching TRBD2. This CDR3 comprises 15 residues. Germline V CDR1 and CDR2: DFQATT, SNEGSKA (reference sequence). The ends lost 5 bases at V and 9 bases at J; junction bases unmatched: 11. CDR3 amino acids: CSAETSGSQFGEQFF. DNA for the CDR3: TGCAGTGCTGAGACTAGCGGGAGTCAATTCGGTGAGCAGTTCTTC.

This clonotype was recorded at least ten times. The J gene is TRBJ2-2, the V gene TRBV3-1, with TRBD1 identical over 7 bases. CDR1 is LGHDT, CDR2 YNNKEL, per germline (reference sequence). The junction had 2 bases not matched to a gene; V was cut back by 1 base and J by 3 bases. CDR3 length equals 15 residues. CDR3 sequence reads: CASSQGDSYTGELFF. The CDR3 nucleotides are TGTGCCAGCAGCCAAGGGGACAGCTACACCGGGGAGCTGTTTTTT.

At least ten counts were recorded for this clonotype. This sequence joins TRBV6-2 or TRBV6-3 and TRBJ2-5, with D uncertain. V lost 7 bases and J 0 bases, leaving 12 bases between the germline ends. The germline gives CDR1 MNHEY, CDR2 SVGEGT. This CDR3 spans 14 amino acids. CDR3 region: CASNIVGYQETQYF. CDR3 bases: TGTGCCAGCAACATCGTGGGGTACCAAGAGACCCAGTACTTC.

V is TRBV12-3 or TRBV12-4 and J is TRBJ1-5; D gene unclear. The CDR3 spans 14 residues. Trimming left V 3 bases short and J 0 bases short, with 6 bases between. The CDR3 sequence is CASSFWVSNQPQHF. CDR3 nucleotide sequence: TGTGCCAGCAGTTTTTGGGTTAGCAATCAGCCCCAGCATTTT.

This clonotype was seen at least ten times. The chain carries TRBV11-2 and TRBJ1-2, with a tentative D call TRBD1 (5 bases). Looked up from germline, CDR1 is SGHAT and CDR2 is FQNNGV. The CDR3 runs to 16 residues. Trimming took 0 bases from V and 4 from J, leaving 15 bases between them. Written as DNA, the CDR3 is TGTGCCAGCAGCTTAGATAGTGGAACAGGAGCCTATGGCTACACCTTC. It encodes CASSLDSGTGAYGYTF.

There are many counts of this clonotype. This rearrangement joins TRBV7-2 to TRBJ1-2; a weak D match, TRBD1 (5 bases). The germline V gene encodes CDR1 SGHTA and CDR2 FQGNSA. The CDR3 contains 17 residues. Trimming took off 0 bases at V and 0 bases at J, with 14 bases between the two ends. This CDR3 reads CASSLAMLGDANYGYTF. The CDR3 region has the DNA TGTGCCAGCAGCTTAGCCATGTTGGGGGATGCTAACTATGGCTACACCTTC.

The rearrangement joins TRBV6-2 or TRBV6-3 to TRBJ1-1, with D perhaps matching TRBD1 (5 bases). Trimming removed 8 bases from V and 0 bases from J, with 19 bases in between. CDR1 and CDR2 from the germline V gene are MNHEY and SVGEGT. This CDR3 is 16 amino acids long. The CDR3 protein is CASCTGEEHMNTEAFF. CDR3 in DNA: TGTGCCAGCTGTACGGGGGAAGAACACATGAACACTGAAGCTTTCTTT.

This clonotype was picked up many times. The rearrangement uses TRBV5-6 and TRBJ2-1; 10 positions match TRBD2. The CDR3 extends over 14 amino acids. CDR1 and CDR2 (germline): SGHDT, YYEEEE. J was trimmed by 9 bases and V by 2 bases; bases with no gene match: 5. CDR3 nucleotides: TGTGCCAGCAGCTTTAAGACTAGCGGGTTTGAGCAGTTCTTC. Its protein product is CASSFKTSGFEQFF.

This clonotype showed up many times. This sequence joins TRBV12-5 and TRBJ2-1; TRBD1 agrees at 9 bases. There are 14 residues in the CDR3. CDR1 and CDR2 from the germline V gene are LGHNT and FRNRAP. V dropped 6 bases and J dropped 4; count of bases not matched to a gene: 4. The CDR3 region has the DNA TGTGCTAGTGGGTGGACAGGGGATTACAATGAGCAGTTCTTC. Amino acids: CASGWTGDYNEQFF.

In this sample, this clonotype turned up many times. The chain carries TRBV7-2 and TRBJ2-1, with D possibly matching TRBD2 (6 bases). The CDR3 consists of 17 residues. Germline V gives CDR1 SGHTA, CDR2 FQGNSA. V shed 4 bases and J shed 3 bases, with 19 bases lying between them. The CDR3 DNA is TGTGCCAGCAGCTCCCTCCTTGGCGGGACGATCTACAATGAGCAGTTCTTC. It encodes CASSSLLGGTIYNEQFF.

This clonotype was recorded at least ten times. V and J are TRBV5-1 and TRBJ2-1; TRBD2 aligns across 11 bases. After removal of 4 bases from V and 3 bases from J, the junction contained 6 bases not matched to a gene. There are 16 residues in the CDR3. Germline V lookup: CDR1 SGHRS, CDR2 YFSETQ. The CDR3 loop reads CASSGGTSGVYNEQFF. The DNA for the CDR3 is TGCGCCAGCAGCGGCGGGACTAGCGGAGTCTACAATGAGCAGTTCTTC.

Concerning this clonotype itself: This may stem from a read error, because a much larger clone lies one nucleotide away. The rearrangement joins TRBV18 to TRBJ2-3, with TRBD2 identical over 15 bases. Germline CDR1 is KGHSH and CDR2 is LQKENI. Germline trimming cut 7 bases from V and 5 bases from J; bases unmatched to any gene: 13. The CDR3 extends over 18 amino acids. The CDR3 nucleotides are TGTGCCAGCTTACTCCTCGGACTAGCGGGAGGGCCGGGAGATACGCAGTATTTT. It translates to CASLLLGLAGGPGDTQYF. Looking up the rest from reference TRBV18 and TRBJ2-3 gives the full variable domain: NAGVMQNPRHLVRRRGQEARLRCSPMKGHSHVYWYRQLPEEGLKFMVYLQKENIIDESGMPKERFSAEFPKEGPSILRIQQVVRGDSAAYFCASLLLGLAGGPGDTQYFGPGTRLTVL.

The table lists this clonotype with many counts. The J gene is TRBJ1-2, the V gene TRBV30, with D unresolved. Trimming cost V 2 bases and J 2 bases, with 12 bases left between them. Looked up from germline, CDR1 is GTSNPN and CDR2 is SVGIG (reference sequence). This CDR3 is built from 14 residues. The CDR3 loop reads CAWSSGFLNYGYTF. The DNA for the CDR3 is TGTGCCTGGAGTTCCGGGTTTCTCAACTATGGCTACACCTTC.

This clonotype was counted many times. The chain has TRBV28 and TRBJ1-5; the D is unclear. Germline values: CDR1 MDHEN, CDR2 SYDVKM. This CDR3 region has 14 residues. The V and J ends lost 6 bases and 9 bases respectively, with 18 bases between them. CDR3 sequence reads: CASSKDGPIRPQHF. As DNA, the CDR3 is TGTGCCAGCAGCAAGGACGGGCCCATCAGGCCCCAGCATTTT.

This clonotype was counted many times. The V call is TRBV10-3, the J call TRBJ2-3, with D unclear. V lost 0 bases and J lost 0, with 10 bases in between. Germline assignment: CDR1 ENHRY and CDR2 SYGVKD. This CDR3 region has 16 residues. The CDR3 DNA reads TGTGCCATCAGTGAGTCCAACGGATTAAGCACAGATACGCAGTATTTT. Encoded protein: CAISESNGLSTDTQYF.

This clonotype occurred many times. The V and J genes are TRBV9 and TRBJ2-1; 10 bases fit TRBD1. The CDR3 consists of 15 residues. Germline V gene sequence: CDR1 SGDLS, CDR2 YYNGEE. V lost 3 bases, J lost 8 bases, and 8 bases stayed unmatched. This CDR3 reads CASSAAGTGDDEQFF. The CDR3 DNA is TGTGCCAGCAGCGCCGCCGGGACAGGGGACGATGAGCAGTTCTTC.

This clonotype was detected ten times or more. The J gene is TRBJ2-5, the V gene TRBV12-3 or TRBV12-4; D call uncertain. V was clipped by 6 bases and J by 7 bases, with 15 bases between them. The CDR3 spans 13 residues. The CDR3 here is CASSPSGVGTQYF. The CDR3 DNA follows: TGTGCCAGCAGCCCTTCTGGCGTAGGGACCCAGTACTTC.

This clonotype was detected many times. The J gene is TRBJ2-1, the V gene TRBV6-2 or TRBV6-3; TRBD2 matches at 10 bases. V shed 2 bases, J shed 6 bases, and the junction held 7 bases outside the gene matches. Germline V lookup: CDR1 MNHEY, CDR2 SVGEGT. The CDR3 runs 16 residues. CDR3 DNA sequence: TGTGCCAGCAGTTACCTTCCAGCGGGAGGGGGCAATGAGCAGTTCTTC. Translating gives CASSYLPAGGGNEQFF.

Many counts were recorded for this clonotype. The rearrangement links TRBV27 to TRBJ2-5; TRBD2 agrees at 10 bases. The trim removed 4 bases at V and 2 bases at J, leaving 10 bases unmatched. Germline-derived CDR1 and CDR2 are MNHEY and SMNVEV (reference sequence). The CDR3 loop spans 17 amino acids. CDR3 DNA: TGTGCCAGCAGTTCTTTTGGACTAGCGGAGAAACAAGAGACCCAGTACTTC. It encodes CASSSFGLAEKQETQYF.

On this clonotype itself: A much larger clone sits a single nucleotide away, making a read error possible. The chain combines TRBV7-9 with TRBJ2-7; no clear D. Looked up from germline, CDR1 is SEHNR and CDR2 is FQNEAQ (reference sequence). The CDR3 runs 14 residues. This chain's CDR3 is CASSGGISSYGQYF. CDR3 nucleotides: TGTGCCAGCAGCGGCGGCATAAGCTCCTACGGGCAGTACTTC.